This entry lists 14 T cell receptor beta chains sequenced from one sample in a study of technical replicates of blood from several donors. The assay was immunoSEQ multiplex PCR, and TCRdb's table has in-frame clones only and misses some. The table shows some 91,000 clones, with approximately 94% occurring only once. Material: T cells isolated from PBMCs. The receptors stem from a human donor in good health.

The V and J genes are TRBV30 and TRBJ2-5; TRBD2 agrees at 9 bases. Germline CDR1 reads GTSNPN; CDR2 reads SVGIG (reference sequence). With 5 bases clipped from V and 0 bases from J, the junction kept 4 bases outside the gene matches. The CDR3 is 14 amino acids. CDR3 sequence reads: CAWERGAYQETQYF. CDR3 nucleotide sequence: TGTGCCTGGGAGCGGGGGGCGTACCAAGAGACCCAGTACTTC.

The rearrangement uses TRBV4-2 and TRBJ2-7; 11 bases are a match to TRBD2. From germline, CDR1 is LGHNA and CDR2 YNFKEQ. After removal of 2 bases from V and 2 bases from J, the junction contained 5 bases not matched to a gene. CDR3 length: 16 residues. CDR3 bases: TGTGCCAGCAGCCAACTAGGGACTAGCGGCGCCTACGAGCAGTACTTC. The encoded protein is CASSQLGTSGAYEQYF.

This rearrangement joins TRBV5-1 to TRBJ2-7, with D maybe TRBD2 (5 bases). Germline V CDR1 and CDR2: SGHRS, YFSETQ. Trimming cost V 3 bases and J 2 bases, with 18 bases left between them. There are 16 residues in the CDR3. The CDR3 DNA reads TGCGCCAGCAGCTCGAGCCTCACTAGGTTAGCCTACGAGCAGTACTTC. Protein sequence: CASSSSLTRLAYEQYF.

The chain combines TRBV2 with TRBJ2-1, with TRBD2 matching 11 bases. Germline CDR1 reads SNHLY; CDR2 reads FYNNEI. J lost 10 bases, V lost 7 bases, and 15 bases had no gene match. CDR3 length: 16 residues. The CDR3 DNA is TGTGCCAGCACCGAAGCCGGGGCTAGCGGGGGGTGGGAGCAGTTCTTC. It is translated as CASTEAGASGGWEQFF.

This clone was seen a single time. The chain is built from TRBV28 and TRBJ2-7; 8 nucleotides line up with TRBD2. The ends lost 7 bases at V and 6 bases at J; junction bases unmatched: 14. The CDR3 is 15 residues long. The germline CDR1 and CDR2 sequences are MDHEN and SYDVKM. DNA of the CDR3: TGTGCCAGCAACGGACCCGGGACTAGTCGAGCCGAGCAGTACTTC. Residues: CASNGPGTSRAEQYF.

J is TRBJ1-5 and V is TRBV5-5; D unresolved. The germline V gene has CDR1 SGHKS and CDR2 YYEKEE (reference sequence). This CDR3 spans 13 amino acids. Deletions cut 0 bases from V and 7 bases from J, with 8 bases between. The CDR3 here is CASSLDPRQPQHF. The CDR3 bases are TGTGCCAGCAGCTTGGACCCGAGACAGCCCCAGCATTTT.

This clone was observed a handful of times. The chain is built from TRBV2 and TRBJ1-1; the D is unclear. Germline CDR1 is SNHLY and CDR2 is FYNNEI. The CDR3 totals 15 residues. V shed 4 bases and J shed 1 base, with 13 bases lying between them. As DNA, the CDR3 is TGTGCCAGCAGTGGTTCGGGTTATAGGAACACTGAAGCTTTCTTT. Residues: CASSGSGYRNTEAFF.

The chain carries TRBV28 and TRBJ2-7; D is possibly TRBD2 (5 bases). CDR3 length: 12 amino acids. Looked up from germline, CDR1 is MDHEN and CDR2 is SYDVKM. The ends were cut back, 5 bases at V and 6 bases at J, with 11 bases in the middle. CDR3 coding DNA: TGTGCCAGCAGTCCGACTAAGGGCGAGCAGTACTTC. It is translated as CASSPTKGEQYF.

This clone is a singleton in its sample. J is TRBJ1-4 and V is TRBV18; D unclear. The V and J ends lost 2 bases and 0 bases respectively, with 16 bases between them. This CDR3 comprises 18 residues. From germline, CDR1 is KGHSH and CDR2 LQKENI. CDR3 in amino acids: CASSPNGRSYATNEKLFF. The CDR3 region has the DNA TGTGCCAGCTCACCAAACGGCAGGTCCTATGCAACTAATGAAAAACTGTTTTTT.

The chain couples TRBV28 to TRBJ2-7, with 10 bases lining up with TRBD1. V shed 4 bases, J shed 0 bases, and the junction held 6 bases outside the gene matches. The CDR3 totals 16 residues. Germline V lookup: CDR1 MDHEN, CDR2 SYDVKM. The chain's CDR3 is CASSSPGTGASYEQYF. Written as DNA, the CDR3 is TGTGCCAGCAGTTCTCCCGGGACAGGGGCCTCCTACGAGCAGTACTTC.

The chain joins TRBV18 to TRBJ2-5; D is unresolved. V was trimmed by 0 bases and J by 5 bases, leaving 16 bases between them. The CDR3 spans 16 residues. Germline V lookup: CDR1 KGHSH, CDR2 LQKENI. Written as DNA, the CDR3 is TGTGCCAGCTCACCACCCTTCTACAGCCTATTGGAGACCCAGTACTTC. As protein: CASSPPFYSLLETQYF.

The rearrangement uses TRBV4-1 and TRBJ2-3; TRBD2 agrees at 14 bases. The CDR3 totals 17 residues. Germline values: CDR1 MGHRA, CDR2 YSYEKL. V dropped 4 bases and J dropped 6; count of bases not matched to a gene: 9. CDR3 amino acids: CASSPDQTSGGADTQYF. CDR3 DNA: TGCGCCAGCAGCCCAGACCAGACTAGCGGGGGGGCGGATACGCAGTATTTT.

CDR3 loop: CASSVYPHQPQHF. Here the CDR3 DNA reads TGTGCCAGCAGTGTTTATCCTCATCAGCCCCAGCATTTT. The chain combines TRBV6-1 with TRBJ1-5; no firm D call. Germline V CDR1 and CDR2: MNHNS, SASEGT. With 4 bases removed from V and 5 bases from J, the gap between germline ends came to 9 bases. The CDR3 runs to 13 residues.

Written as DNA, the CDR3 is TGTGCCAGCCGGGGTAGTTTCTACAATGAGCAGTTCTTC. Protein product: CASRGSFYNEQFF. The V gene is TRBV2, the J gene TRBJ2-1; D may be TRBD2 (5 bases). From germline, CDR1 is SNHLY and CDR2 FYNNEI. The CDR3 has 13 residues. Trimming left V 8 bases short and J 3 bases short, with 11 bases between.